Listed below are T cell receptor beta chains from one sample, sequenced in a study of CD8 T cells in Susac syndrome. MiXCR was run by TCRdb on the immunoSEQ multiplex PCR reads, yielding one entry per CDR3 protein. The table records tens of thousands of distinct CDR3 sequences, nearly 96% of them present only once. The source material was CD4+ T cells from PBMCs. All receptors come from a human donor with multiple sclerosis. Each CDR3 is given with its conserved first and last residue. D genes are given only for firm matches. Size is omitted from some rows. Given values are once, few, many or a class for expanded clones.

V gene: TRBV29-1; D gene: -; J gene: TRBJ2-1; clone size: -; CDR3 DNA: TGCAGCGTTGGCAGGGTTGGTAATGAGCAGTTCTTC; CDR3 protein: CSVGRVGNEQFF
V gene: TRBV27; D gene: -; J gene: TRBJ2-1; clone size: -; CDR3 DNA: TGTGCCAGCCGAATATGGACAGGGAGGGGGCAGATACACAATGAGCAGTTCTTC; CDR3 protein: CASRIWTGRGQIHNEQFF
V gene: TRBV30; D gene: -; J gene: TRBJ1-4; clone size: -; CDR3 DNA: TGTGCCTGGAGTGCCGGCAGGGAACTCGAAAAACTGTTTTTT; CDR3 protein: CAWSAGRELEKLFF
V gene: TRBV11-2; D gene: -; J gene: TRBJ1-6; clone size: -; CDR3 DNA: TGTGCCAGCAGCTCCAACTCAGGCTCGGGGTCACCCCTCCACTTT; CDR3 protein: CASSSNSGSGSPLHF
V gene: TRBV29-1; D gene: -; J gene: TRBJ2-7; clone size: -; CDR3 DNA: TGCAGCGGGACAGCCGGGACCCCCCTCGAGCAGTACTTC; CDR3 protein: CSGTAGTPLEQYF
V gene: TRBV5-6; D gene: -; J gene: TRBJ2-7; clone size: -; CDR3 DNA: TGTGCCAGCAGCCCCTTATCTGGGGAGGTTGGAGGGATAGAGCAGTACTTC; CDR3 protein: CASSPLSGEVGGIEQYF
V gene: TRBV12-3/TRBV12-4; D gene: -; J gene: TRBJ2-7; clone size: -; CDR3 DNA: TGTGCCAGCAGTTTAAGTCATGGACAGCCCATATTC; CDR3 protein: CASSLSHGQPIF
V gene: TRBV15; D gene: -; J gene: TRBJ2-4; clone size: -; CDR3 DNA: TGTGCCACCAGCAGAGACGTCCCCGGGAACATTCAGTACTTC; CDR3 protein: CATSRDVPGNIQYF
V gene: TRBV20-1; D gene: -; J gene: TRBJ2-5; clone size: -; CDR3 DNA: TGCAGTGCTGGCCGGGACCAAGCACAAGAGACCCAGTACTTC; CDR3 protein: CSAGRDQAQETQYF
V gene: TRBV5-1; D gene: TRBD1; J gene: TRBJ2-2; clone size: -; CDR3 DNA: TGCGCCAGCAGCTTGACGGGACAGGGCACCGGGGAGCTGTTTTTT; CDR3 protein: CASSLTGQGTGELFF
V gene: TRBV12-3/TRBV12-4; D gene: -; J gene: TRBJ2-6; clone size: -; CDR3 DNA: TGTGCCAGCAGTTTACGTGGGGCCAACGTCCTGACTTTC; CDR3 protein: CASSLRGANVLTF
V gene: TRBV2; D gene: TRBD2; J gene: TRBJ2-1; clone size: -; CDR3 DNA: TGTGCCAGCAGGGGGACTAGCGGGGCCCCCTACAATGAGCAGTTCTTC; CDR3 protein: CASRGTSGAPYNEQFF
V gene: TRBV6-4; D gene: -; J gene: TRBJ2-1; clone size: -; CDR3 DNA: TGTGCCAGCAGTGACCGACTCGACAATGAGCAGTTCTTC; CDR3 protein: CASSDRLDNEQFF
V gene: TRBV20-1; D gene: -; J gene: TRBJ1-6; clone size: -; CDR3 DNA: TGCAGTGCCGAGAGCAGCCATTATAATTCACCCCTCCACTTT; CDR3 protein: CSAESSHYNSPLHF
V gene: TRBV30; D gene: -; J gene: TRBJ1-5; clone size: -; CDR3 DNA: TGTGCCTGGAGTCTCCAGGGCAATCAGCCCCAGCATTTT; CDR3 protein: CAWSLQGNQPQHF
V gene: TRBV3-1; D gene: -; J gene: TRBJ2-7; clone size: once; CDR3 DNA: TGTGCCAGCAGCCTAACTAACGGGCCCACGGGCGAGCAGTACTTC; CDR3 protein: CASSLTNGPTGEQYF
V gene: TRBV28; D gene: -; J gene: TRBJ2-3; clone size: -; CDR3 DNA: TGTGCCAGCTCCGATCCCCGTGGACGGGTTAACACAGATACGCAGTATTTT; CDR3 protein: CASSDPRGRVNTDTQYF
V gene: TRBV18; D gene: -; J gene: TRBJ2-5; clone size: -; CDR3 DNA: TGTGCCAGCTCCCCGTCAGGGTATCAAGAGACCCAGTACTTC; CDR3 protein: CASSPSGYQETQYF
V gene: TRBV7-9; D gene: TRBD1; J gene: TRBJ2-1; clone size: -; CDR3 DNA: TGTGCCAGCAGCCCTCTACTGGGGACAGGGGACAATGAGCAGTTCTTC; CDR3 protein: CASSPLLGTGDNEQFF
V gene: TRBV11-3; D gene: -; J gene: TRBJ2-3; clone size: -; CDR3 DNA: TGTGCCAGCAGCGAGACGAGTACAGTGAGCACAGATACGCAGTATTTT; CDR3 protein: CASSETSTVSTDTQYF
V gene: TRBV5-1; D gene: -; J gene: TRBJ1-4; clone size: few; CDR3 DNA: TGCGCCAGCAGCCTGAGTGGGGGCGAAAAACTGTTTTTT; CDR3 protein: CASSLSGGEKLFF
V gene: TRBV5-1; D gene: -; J gene: TRBJ2-3; clone size: -; CDR3 DNA: TGCGCCAGCGACCAACTTATTAGCACAGATACGCAGTATTTT; CDR3 protein: CASDQLISTDTQYF